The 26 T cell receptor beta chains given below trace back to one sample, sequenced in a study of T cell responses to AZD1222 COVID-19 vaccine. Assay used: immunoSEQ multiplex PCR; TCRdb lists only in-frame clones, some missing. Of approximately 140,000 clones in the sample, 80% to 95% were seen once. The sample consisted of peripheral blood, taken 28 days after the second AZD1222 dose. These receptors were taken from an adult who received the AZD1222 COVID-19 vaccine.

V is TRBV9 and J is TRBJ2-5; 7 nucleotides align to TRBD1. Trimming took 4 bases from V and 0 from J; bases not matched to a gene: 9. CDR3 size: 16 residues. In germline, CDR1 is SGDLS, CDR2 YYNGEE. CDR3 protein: CASSPSGQRYQETQYF. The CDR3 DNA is TGTGCCAGCAGCCCCTCGGGACAGAGATACCAAGAGACCCAGTACTTC.

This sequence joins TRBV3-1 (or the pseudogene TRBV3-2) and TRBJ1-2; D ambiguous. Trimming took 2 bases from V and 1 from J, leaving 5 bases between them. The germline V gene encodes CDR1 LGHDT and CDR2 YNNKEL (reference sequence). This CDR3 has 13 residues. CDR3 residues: CASSQPGNYGYTF. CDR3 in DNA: TGTGCCAGCAGCCAACCCGGTAACTATGGCTACACCTTC.

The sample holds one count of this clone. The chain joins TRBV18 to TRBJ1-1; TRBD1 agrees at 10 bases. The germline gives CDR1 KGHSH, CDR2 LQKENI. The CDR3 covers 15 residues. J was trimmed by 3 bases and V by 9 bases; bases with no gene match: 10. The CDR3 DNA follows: TGTGCCAGTTTTCGGGGGACAGGGGAGTACACTGAAGCTTTCTTT. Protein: CASFRGTGEYTEAFF.

This CDR3 is CASSQGVNRQETQYF. Here the CDR3 DNA reads TGCGCCAGCAGCCAAGGCGTAAATAGGCAAGAGACCCAGTACTTC. This chain joins TRBV4-3 and TRBJ2-5; no clear D. This CDR3 is built from 15 residues. CDR1 is LGHNA, CDR2 YSLEER, per germline. Trimming cost V 1 base and J 2 bases, with 11 bases left between them.

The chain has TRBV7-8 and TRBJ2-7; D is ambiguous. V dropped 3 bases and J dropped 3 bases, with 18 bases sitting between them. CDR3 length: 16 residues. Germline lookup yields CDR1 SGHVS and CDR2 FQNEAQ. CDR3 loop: CASSFPVVLEIYEQYF. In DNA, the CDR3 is TGTGCCAGCAGCTTCCCTGTAGTGCTAGAGATCTACGAGCAGTACTTC.

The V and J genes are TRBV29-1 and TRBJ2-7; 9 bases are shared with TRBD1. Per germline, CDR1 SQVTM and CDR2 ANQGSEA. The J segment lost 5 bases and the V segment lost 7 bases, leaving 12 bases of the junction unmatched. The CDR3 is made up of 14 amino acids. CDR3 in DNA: TGCAGCGCGCTGCGCCGGACAGGGGCCAACGAGCAGTACTTC. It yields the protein CSALRRTGANEQYF.

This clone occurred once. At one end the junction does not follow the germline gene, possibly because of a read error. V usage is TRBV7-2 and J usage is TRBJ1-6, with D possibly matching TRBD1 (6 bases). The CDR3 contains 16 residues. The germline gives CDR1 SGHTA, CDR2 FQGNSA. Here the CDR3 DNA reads TGTGCCAGCAGCTTAGCCACAGGGAGGTATAGTTCACCCCTCCACTTT. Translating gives CASSLATGRYSSPLHF.

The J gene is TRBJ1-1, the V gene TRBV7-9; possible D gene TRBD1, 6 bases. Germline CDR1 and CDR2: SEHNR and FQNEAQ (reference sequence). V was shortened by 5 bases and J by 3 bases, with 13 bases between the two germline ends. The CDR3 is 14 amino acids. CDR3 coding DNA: TGTGCCAGCAGCCAGGGGTCGTTTGACACTGAAGCTTTCTTT. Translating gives CASSQGSFDTEAFF.

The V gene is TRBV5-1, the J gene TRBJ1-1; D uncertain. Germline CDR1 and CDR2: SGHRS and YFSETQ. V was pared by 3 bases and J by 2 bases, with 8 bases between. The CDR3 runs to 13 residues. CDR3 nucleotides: TGCGCCAGCAGCTCAGACCCAAACACTGAAGCTTTCTTT. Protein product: CASSSDPNTEAFF. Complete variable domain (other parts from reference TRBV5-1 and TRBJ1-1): KAGVTQTPRYLIKTRGQQVTLSCSPISGHRSVSWYQQTPGQGLQFLFEYFSETQRNKGNFPGRFSGRQFSNSRSEMNVSTLELGDSALYLCASSSDPNTEAFFGQGTRLTVV.

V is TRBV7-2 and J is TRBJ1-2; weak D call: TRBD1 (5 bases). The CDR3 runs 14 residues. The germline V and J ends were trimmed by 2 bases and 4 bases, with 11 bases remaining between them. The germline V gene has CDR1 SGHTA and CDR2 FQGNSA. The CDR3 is CASSLRGAGYGYTF. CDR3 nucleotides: TGTGCCAGCAGCTTAAGAGGGGCTGGCTATGGCTACACCTTC.

For the CDR3, the DNA is TGTGCCAGCAGTTACTCGCGGGGGGCAGAGACCCAGTACTTC. Translation: CASSYSRGAETQYF. The V call is TRBV6-5, the J call TRBJ2-5; TRBD2 agrees at 8 bases. This CDR3 comprises 14 residues. The V and J ends lost 0 bases and 4 bases, in that order; junction bases with no gene match: 1. The germline CDR1 and CDR2 sequences are MNHEY and SVGAGI.

In DNA, the CDR3 is TGTGCCAGCAGCCCGGAGGGTCTAGCGGTTCCTGCAGCTAATGAGCAGTTCTTC. Its translation is CASSPEGLAVPAANEQFF. The genes are TRBV5-6 and TRBJ2-1; 7 bases agree with TRBD2. J was trimmed by 7 bases and V by 4 bases; bases with no gene match: 20. In germline, CDR1 is SGHDT, CDR2 YYEEEE. The CDR3 loop spans 18 amino acids.

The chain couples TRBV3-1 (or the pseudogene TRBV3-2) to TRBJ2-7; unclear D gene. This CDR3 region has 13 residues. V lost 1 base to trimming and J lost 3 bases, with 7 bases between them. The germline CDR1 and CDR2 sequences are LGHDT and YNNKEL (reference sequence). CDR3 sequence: CASSQGGYYEQYF. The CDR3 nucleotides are TGTGCCAGCAGCCAAGGTGGCTACTACGAGCAGTACTTC.

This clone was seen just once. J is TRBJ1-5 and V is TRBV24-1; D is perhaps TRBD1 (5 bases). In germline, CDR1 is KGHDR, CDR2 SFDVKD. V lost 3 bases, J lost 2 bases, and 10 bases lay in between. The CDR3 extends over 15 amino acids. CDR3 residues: CATSDRQWGNQPQHF. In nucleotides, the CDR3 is TGTGCCACCAGTGATCGACAGTGGGGCAATCAGCCCCAGCATTTT.

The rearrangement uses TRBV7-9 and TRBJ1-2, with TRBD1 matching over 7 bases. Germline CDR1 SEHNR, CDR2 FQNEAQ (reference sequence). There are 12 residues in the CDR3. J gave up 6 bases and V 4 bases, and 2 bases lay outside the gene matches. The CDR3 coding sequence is TGTGCCAGCAGCTCCGGGACAGATGGCTACACCTTC. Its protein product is CASSSGTDGYTF.

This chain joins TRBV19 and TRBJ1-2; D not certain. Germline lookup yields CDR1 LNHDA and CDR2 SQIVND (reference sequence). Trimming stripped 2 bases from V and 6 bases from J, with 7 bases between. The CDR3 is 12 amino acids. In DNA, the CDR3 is TGTGCCAGTAGTATAACCGGGGATGGCTACACCTTC. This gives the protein CASSITGDGYTF. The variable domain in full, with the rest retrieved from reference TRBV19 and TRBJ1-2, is DGGITQSPKYLFRKEGQNVTLSCEQNLNHDAMYWYRQDPGQGLRLIYYSQIVNDFQKGDIAEGYSVSREKKESFPLTVTSAQKNPTAFYLCASSITGDGYTFGSGTRLTVV.

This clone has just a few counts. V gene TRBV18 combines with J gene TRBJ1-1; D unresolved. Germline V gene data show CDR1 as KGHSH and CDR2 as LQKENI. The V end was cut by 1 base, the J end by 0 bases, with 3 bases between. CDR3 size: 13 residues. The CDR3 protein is CASSPLLNTEAFF. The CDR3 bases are TGTGCCAGCTCACCACTACTGAACACTGAAGCTTTCTTT.

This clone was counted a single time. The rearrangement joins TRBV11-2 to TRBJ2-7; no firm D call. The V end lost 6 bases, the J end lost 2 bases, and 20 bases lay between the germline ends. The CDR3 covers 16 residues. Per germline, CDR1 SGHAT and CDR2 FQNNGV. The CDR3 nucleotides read TGTGCCAGCAGGTACACTTGGCGCAGAGGAGCCTACGAGCAGTACTTC. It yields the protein CASRYTWRRGAYEQYF.

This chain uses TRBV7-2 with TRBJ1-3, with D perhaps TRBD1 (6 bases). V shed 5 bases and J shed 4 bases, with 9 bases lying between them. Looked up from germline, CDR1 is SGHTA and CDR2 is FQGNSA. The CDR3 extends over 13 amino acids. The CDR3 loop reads CASSIGGGNTIYF. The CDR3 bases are TGTGCCAGCAGCATAGGGGGAGGAAACACCATATATTTT.

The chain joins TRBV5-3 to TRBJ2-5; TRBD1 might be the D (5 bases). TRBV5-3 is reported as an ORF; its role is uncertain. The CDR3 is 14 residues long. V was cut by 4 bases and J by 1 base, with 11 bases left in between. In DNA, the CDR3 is TGTGCCAGAAGCAATTACAGGTTCCAAGAGACCCAGTACTTC. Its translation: CARSNYRFQETQYF.

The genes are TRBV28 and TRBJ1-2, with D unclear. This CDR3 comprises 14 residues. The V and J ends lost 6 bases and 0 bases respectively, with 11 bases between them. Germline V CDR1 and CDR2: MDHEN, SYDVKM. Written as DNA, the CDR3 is TGTGCCAGCAGCAGACAAACGGCTAACTATGGCTACACCTTC. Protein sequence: CASSRQTANYGYTF.

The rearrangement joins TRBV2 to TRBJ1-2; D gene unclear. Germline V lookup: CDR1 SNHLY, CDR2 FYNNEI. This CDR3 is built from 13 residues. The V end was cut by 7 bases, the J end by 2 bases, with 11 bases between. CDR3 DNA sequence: TGTGCCAGCAAACGGGGTCAGAACTATGGCTACACCTTC. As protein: CASKRGQNYGYTF.

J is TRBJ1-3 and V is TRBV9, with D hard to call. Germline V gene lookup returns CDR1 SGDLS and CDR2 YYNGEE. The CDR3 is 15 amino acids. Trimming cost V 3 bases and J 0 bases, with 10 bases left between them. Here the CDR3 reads CASSALGISGNTIYF. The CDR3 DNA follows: TGTGCCAGCAGCGCCCTCGGTATCTCTGGAAACACCATATATTTT.

Written as DNA, the CDR3 is TGTGCCAGCAGCGTAGCTGCTCACAGCAACCTATACAATGAGCAGTTCTTC. It codes for CASSVAAHSNLYNEQFF. The chain is built from TRBV9 and TRBJ2-1; the D is unclear. Germline V gives CDR1 SGDLS, CDR2 YYNGEE. CDR3 length equals 17 residues. V lost 0 bases and J lost 4, with 17 bases in between.

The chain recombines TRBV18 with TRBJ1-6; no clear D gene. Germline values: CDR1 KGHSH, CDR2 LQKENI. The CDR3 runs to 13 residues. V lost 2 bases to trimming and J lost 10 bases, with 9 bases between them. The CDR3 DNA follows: TGTGCCAGCTCACCAGGGATCGAATCACCCCTCCACTTT. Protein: CASSPGIESPLHF.

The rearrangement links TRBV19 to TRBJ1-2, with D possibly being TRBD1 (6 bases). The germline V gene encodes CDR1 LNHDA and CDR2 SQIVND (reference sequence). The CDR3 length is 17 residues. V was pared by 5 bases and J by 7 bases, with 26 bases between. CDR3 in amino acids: CASSSRQALLSFSGYTF. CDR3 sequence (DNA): TGTGCCAGTAGTTCCAGACAGGCCCTTCTATCTTTTTCTGGCTACACCTTC.